This record concerns one TCR beta chain sequence. Its target is not known. There are 15 residues in the CDR3. The trim removed 4 bases at V and 4 bases at J, leaving 8 bases unmatched. The V gene's germline CDR1 is SGHTA and CDR2 FQGNSA. This sample is part of a study of shared clonotypes between healthy human individuals. Broader study findings: Naive subsets tended to show greater estimated richness than memory subsets. Sampling was confined to blood; repertoires within tissues likely differ.

Per sorted-subset replicate PCR, input was approximately 0.2 ug DNA, representing around 30,000 T cell genomes. The method was immunoSEQ multiplex PCR; TCRdb's version includes in-frame clones alone and lacks a portion of them. Of some 2 million clones listed, approximately 95% are singletons. The rearrangement joins TRBV7-2 to TRBJ1-2, with 8 bases fitting TRBD1. Sequences were obtained from naive CD4+ T cells sorted from blood. Noted subset: CD45RA+ positively selected. The receptor's source is a man aged 18 to 30 in good health. DNA for the CDR3: TGTGCCAGCAGCTCCGGGACAGGTGACCTCTATGGCTACACCTTC. Translating gives CASSSGTGDLYGYTF.